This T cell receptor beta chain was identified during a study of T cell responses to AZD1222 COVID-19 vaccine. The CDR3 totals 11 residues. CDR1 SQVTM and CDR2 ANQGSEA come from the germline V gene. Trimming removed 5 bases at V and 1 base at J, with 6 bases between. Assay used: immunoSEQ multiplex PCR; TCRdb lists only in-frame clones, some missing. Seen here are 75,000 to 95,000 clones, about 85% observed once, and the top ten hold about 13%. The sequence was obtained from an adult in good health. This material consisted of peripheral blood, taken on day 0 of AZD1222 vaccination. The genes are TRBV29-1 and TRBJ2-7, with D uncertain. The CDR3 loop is CSVRSSYEQYF. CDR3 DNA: TGCAGCGTTAGGTCTTCCTACGAGCAGTACTTC.